This T cell receptor (beta chain) was recorded in a study of read filtering for tumor transcriptome and immune sequencing. Study-wide background: Whole-transcriptome libraries were prepared after DNase treatment. RNA-seq yielded only about 75 to 1,400 TCR reads, IR-seq about 4.05 to 11 million. Study-level findings and limits: Dropping single-read clonotypes raised IR-seq and RNA-seq shared-clonotype correlation.

At the time of active disease, bone marrow was collected from every patient. The library was built from about 370 ng RNA with molecular barcoded adaptors for alpha/delta and beta/gamma chains. TCRdb fed the reads into MiXCR, producing one record per CDR3 protein. The sample carries tens of thousands of distinct CDR3 sequences, approximately 12% recorded once. With respect to this clonotype: Its cognate antigen is unknown. A far larger clone is one nucleotide away, so this likely arose from a read error.

The CDR3 extends over 15 amino acids. J was trimmed by 7 bases and V by 5 bases; bases with no gene match: 14. The germline CDR1 and CDR2 sequences are DFQATT and SNEGSKA (reference sequence). This sequence joins TRBV20-1 and TRBJ2-7, with TRBD2 matching 10 bases. Sequenced sample: a population of CD138-negative cells sorted from bone marrow. The clonotype was recovered from a donor aged 40 or over with multiple myeloma. The CDR3 sequence: CSASPTSGSYNEQYF. The CDR3, as DNA: TGCAGTGCTTCCCCGACTAGCGGGTCTTACAATGAGCAGTACTTC.